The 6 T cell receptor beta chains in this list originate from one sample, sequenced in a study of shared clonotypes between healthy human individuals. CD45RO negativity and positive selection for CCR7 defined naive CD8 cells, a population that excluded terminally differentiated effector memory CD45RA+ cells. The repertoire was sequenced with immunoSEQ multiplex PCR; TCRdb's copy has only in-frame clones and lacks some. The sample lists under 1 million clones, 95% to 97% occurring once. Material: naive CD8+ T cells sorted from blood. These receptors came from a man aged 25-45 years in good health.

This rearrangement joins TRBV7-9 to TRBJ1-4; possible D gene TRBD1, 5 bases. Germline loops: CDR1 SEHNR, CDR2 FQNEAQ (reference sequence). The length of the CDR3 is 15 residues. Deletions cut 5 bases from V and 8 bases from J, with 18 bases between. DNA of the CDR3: TGTGCCAGCAGCCAGGACATAGGGCTTCGGGAAAAACTGTTTTTT. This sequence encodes CASSQDIGLREKLFF.

The CDR3 region is CASSDPGLAYYSYNEQFF. The DNA of the CDR3 is TGTGCCAGCAGTGACCCGGGACTAGCCTACTACTCCTACAATGAGCAGTTCTTC. This chain uses TRBV2 with TRBJ2-1; the match to TRBD2 covers 9 bases. The germline V gene encodes CDR1 SNHLY and CDR2 FYNNEI. The CDR3 totals 18 residues. V lost 3 bases and J lost 0; bases outside the gene matches: 9. Using reference TRBV2 and TRBJ2-1 for the parts outside the CDR3, the full variable domain is EPEVTQTPSHQVTQMGQEVILRCVPISNHLYFYWYRQILGQKVEFLVSFYNNEISEKSEIFDDQFSVERPDGSNFTLKIRSTKLEDSAMYFCASSDPGLAYYSYNEQFFGPGTRLTVL.

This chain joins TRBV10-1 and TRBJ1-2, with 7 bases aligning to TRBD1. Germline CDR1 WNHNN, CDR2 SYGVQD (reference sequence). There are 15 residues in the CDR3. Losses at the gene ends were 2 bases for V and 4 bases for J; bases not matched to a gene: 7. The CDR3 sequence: CASSEIGGSGYGYTF. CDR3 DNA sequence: TGCGCCAGCAGTGAGATAGGGGGCTCAGGCTATGGCTACACCTTC.

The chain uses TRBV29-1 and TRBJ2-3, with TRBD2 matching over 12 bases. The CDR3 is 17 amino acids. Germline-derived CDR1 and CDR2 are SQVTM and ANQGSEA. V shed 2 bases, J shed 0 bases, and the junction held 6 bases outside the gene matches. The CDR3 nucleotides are TGCAGCGTTGAACTAGCGGGAGGGGAGTTTAGCACAGATACGCAGTATTTT. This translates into CSVELAGGEFSTDTQYF.

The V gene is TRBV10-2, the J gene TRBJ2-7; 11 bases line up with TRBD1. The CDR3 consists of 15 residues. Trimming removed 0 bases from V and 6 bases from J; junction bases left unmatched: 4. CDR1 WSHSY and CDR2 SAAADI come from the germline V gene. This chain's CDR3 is CASSESRDRGFEQYF. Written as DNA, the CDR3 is TGCGCCAGCAGTGAGTCCCGGGACAGGGGGTTCGAGCAGTACTTC.

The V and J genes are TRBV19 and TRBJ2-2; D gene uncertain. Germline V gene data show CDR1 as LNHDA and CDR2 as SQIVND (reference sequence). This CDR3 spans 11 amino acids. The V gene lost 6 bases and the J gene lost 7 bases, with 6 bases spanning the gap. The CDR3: CASSSGGELFF. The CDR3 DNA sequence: TGTGCCAGTAGCTCCGGCGGGGAGCTGTTTTTT.